At least ten counts were recorded for the clone carrying this T cell receptor (beta chain). Its cognate antigen is unknown. The time point is: blood at routine non-recurrence follow-up after resection. Sequencing was performed on whole RNA extracted from tumor and nontumor lung tissue, or from frozen PBMC, and the material was left unsorted. This sample was included in a study of spatial heterogeneity in lung cancer. Study-wide results and limits: Whereas they appeared in blood less at follow-up, ubiquitous expanded tumor TCRs appeared there more at resection.

Every TCR cDNA molecule carried a tag that served as a unique molecular identifier. Using its own MiXCR run on the 5' RACE reads, TCRdb lists one record per CDR3 protein. The repertoire holds around 110,000 distinct CDR3 sequences, 10% to 15% seen once, with around a sixth in the top ten. Trimming shortened V by 8 bases and J by 5 bases, and 16 bases separated the two germline ends. Looked up from germline, CDR1 is SQVTM and CDR2 is ANQGSEA. The CDR3 length is 13 residues. The sequencing here drew on PBMCs, taken at follow-up. The receptor's source is a male donor with early-stage non-small cell lung cancer. V is TRBV29-1 and J is TRBJ1-5; D may be TRBD1 (5 bases). The CDR3 nucleotides are TGCAGCAGCCAACTACGGGACCATCAGCCCCAGCATTTT. Protein product: CSSQLRDHQPQHF.